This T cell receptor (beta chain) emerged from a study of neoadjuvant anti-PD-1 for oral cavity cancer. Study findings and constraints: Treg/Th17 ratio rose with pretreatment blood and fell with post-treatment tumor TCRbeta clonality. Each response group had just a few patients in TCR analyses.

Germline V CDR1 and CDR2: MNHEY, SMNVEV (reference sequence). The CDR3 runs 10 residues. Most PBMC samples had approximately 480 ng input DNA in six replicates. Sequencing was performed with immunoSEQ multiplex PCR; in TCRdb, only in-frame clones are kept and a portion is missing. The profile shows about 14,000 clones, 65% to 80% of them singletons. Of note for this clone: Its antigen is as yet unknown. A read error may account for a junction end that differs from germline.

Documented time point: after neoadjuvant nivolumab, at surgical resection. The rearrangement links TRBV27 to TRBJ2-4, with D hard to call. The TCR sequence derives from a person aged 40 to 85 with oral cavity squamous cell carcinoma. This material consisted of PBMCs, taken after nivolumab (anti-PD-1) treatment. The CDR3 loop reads CASGLNIQYF. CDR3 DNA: TGTGCCAGCGGTTTAAACATTCAGTACTTC.